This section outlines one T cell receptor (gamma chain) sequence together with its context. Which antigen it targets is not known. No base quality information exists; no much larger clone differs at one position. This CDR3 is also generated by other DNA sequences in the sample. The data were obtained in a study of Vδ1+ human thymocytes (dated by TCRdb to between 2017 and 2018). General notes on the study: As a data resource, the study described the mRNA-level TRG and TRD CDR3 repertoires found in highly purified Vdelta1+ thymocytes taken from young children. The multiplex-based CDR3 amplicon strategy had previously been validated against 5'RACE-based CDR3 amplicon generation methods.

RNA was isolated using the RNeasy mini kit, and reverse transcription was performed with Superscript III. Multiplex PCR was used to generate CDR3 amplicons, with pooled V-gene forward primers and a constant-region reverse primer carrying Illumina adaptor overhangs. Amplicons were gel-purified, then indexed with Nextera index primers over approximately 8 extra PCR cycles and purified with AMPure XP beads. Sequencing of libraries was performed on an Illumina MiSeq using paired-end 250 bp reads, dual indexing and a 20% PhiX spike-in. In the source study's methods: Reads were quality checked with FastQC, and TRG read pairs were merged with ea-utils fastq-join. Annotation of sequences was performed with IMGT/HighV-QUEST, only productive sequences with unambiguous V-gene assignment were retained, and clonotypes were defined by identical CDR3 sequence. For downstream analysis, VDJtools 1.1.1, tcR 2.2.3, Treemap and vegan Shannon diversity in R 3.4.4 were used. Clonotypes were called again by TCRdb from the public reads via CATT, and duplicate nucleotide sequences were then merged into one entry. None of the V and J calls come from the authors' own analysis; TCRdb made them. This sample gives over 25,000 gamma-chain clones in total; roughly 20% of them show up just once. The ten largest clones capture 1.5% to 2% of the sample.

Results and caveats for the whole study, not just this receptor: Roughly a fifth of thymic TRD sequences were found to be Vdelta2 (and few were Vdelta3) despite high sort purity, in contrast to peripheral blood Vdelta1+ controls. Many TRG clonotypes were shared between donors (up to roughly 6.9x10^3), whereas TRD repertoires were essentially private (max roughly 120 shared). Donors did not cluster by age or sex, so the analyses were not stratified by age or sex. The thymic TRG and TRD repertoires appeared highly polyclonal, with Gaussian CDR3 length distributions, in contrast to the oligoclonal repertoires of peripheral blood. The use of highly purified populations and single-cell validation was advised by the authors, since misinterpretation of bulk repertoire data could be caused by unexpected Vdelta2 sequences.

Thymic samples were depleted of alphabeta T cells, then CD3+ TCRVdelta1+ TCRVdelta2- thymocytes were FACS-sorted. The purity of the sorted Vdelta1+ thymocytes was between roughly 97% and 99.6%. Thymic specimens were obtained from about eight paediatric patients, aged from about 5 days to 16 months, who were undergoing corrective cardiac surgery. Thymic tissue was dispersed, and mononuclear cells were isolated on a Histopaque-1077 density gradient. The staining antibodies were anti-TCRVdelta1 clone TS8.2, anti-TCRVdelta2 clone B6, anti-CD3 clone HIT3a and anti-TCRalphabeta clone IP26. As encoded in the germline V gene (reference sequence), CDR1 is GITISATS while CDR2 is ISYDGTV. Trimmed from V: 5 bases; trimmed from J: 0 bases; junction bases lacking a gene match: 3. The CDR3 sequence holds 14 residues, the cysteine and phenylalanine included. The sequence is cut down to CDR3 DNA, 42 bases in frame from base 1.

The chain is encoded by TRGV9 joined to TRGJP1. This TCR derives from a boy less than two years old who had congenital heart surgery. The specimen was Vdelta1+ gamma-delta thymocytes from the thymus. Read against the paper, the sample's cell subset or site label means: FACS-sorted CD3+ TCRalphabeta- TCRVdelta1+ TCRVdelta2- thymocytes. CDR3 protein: CALWANTTGWFKIF. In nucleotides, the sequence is TGTGCCTTGTGGGCGAATACCACTGGTTGGTTCAAGATATTT.